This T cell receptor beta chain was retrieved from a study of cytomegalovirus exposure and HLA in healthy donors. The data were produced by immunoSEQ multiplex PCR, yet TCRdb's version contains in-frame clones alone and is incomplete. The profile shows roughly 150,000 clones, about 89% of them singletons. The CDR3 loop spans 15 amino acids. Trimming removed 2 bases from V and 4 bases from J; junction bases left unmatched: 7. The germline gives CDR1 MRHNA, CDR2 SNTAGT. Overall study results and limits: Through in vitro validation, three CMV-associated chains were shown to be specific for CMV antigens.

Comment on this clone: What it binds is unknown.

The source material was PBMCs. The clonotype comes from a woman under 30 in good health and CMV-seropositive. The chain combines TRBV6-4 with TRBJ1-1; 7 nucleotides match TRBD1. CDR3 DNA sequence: TGTGCCAGCAGTGACCGACAGGGCCAGGGCACTGAAGCTTTCTTT. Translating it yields CASSDRQGQGTEAFF.